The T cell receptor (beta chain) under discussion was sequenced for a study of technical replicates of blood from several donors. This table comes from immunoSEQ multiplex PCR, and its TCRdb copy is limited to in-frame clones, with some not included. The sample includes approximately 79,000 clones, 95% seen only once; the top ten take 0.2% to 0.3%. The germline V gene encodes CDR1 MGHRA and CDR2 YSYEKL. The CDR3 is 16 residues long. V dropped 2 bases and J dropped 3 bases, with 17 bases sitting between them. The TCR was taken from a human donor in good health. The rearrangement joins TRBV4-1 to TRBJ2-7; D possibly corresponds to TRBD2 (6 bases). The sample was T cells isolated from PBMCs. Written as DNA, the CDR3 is TGCGCCAGCAGCCAACCTCTTAGCGGCCGCTACTACGAGCAGTACTTC. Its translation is CASSQPLSGRYYEQYF.